The 7 T cell receptor beta chains reported below all come from one sample, sequenced in a study of technical replicates of blood from a few donors. The table came from immunoSEQ multiplex PCR; TCRdb's copy has only in-frame clones and leaves some out. This sample has approximately 75,000 clones; roughly 92% occur once, and the top ten carry around 0.41%. Input material: T cells isolated from PBMCs. Receptor source: a human donor in good health.

This chain connects TRBV7-6 to TRBJ2-7, with 12 bases matching TRBD2. Germline-derived CDR1 and CDR2 are SGHVS and FNYEAQ. Losses at the gene ends were 9 bases for V and 6 bases for J; bases not matched to a gene: 9. The length of the CDR3 is 14 residues. Here the CDR3 reads CARPSETSGSEQYF. CDR3 DNA: TGTGCCAGACCTAGTGAGACTAGCGGGAGCGAGCAGTACTTC.

This clone was observed once. The V gene is TRBV2, the J gene TRBJ2-7; 11 bases match TRBD1. CDR1 and CDR2 from the germline V gene are SNHLY and FYNNEI. The CDR3 runs 20 residues. Trimming at V came to 0 bases and at J to 1 base, leaving 14 bases not matched to a gene. CDR3 nucleotides: TGTGCCAGCAGTGAAGCGGTAGGACAGGGGGCGCTTTGGGTATCCTACGAGCAGTACTTC. Amino acids: CASSEAVGQGALWVSYEQYF. Supplemented by reference TRBV2 and TRBJ2-7, the full variable domain reads EPEVTQTPSHQVTQMGQEVILRCVPISNHLYFYWYRQILGQKVEFLVSFYNNEISEKSEIFDDQFSVERPDGSNFTLKIRSTKLEDSAMYFCASSEAVGQGALWVSYEQYFGPGTRLTVT.

V and J are TRBV7-9 and TRBJ1-2; D possibly corresponds to TRBD1 (5 bases). Germline V gene sequence: CDR1 SEHNR, CDR2 FQNEAQ (reference sequence). V dropped 0 bases and J dropped 4 bases, with 15 bases sitting between them. The CDR3 consists of 16 residues. CDR3 amino acids: CASSLAGGRVLYGYTF. The CDR3 DNA follows: TGTGCCAGCAGCTTAGCGGGGGGACGTGTTCTCTATGGCTACACCTTC.

The chain is built from TRBV18 and TRBJ1-5, with 7 bases lining up with TRBD1. CDR1 is KGHSH and CDR2 is LQKENI in the germline V gene. The CDR3 spans 13 residues. After removal of 5 bases from V and 4 bases from J, the junction contained 2 bases not matched to a gene. The CDR3 DNA reads TGTGCCAGCTCATTGGACAGGAATCAGCCCCAGCATTTT. Its protein is CASSLDRNQPQHF.

The chain carries TRBV4-3 and TRBJ2-7; the D gene is possibly TRBD2 (6 bases). The V gene's germline CDR1 is LGHNA and CDR2 YSLEER. V was trimmed by 4 bases and J by 3 bases, leaving 16 bases between them. CDR3 size: 15 residues. The chain's CDR3 is CASSLEEGVVYEQYF. In nucleotides, the CDR3 is TGCGCCAGCAGCCTGGAGGAGGGAGTCGTCTACGAGCAGTACTTC.

This clone was seen a single time. This chain connects TRBV11-2 to TRBJ2-5, with TRBD2 matching over 13 bases. J was trimmed by 2 bases and V by 1 base; bases with no gene match: 4. This CDR3 region has 17 residues. CDR1 is SGHAT, CDR2 FQNNGV, per germline. CDR3 loop: CASSLGTSGRPQETQYF. The CDR3 bases are TGTGCCAGCAGCTTAGGGACTAGCGGGAGACCTCAAGAGACCCAGTACTTC. The entire variable domain, with the rest obtained from reference TRBV11-2 and TRBJ2-5, is as follows: EAGVAQSPRYKIIEKRQSVAFWCNPISGHATLYWYQQILGQGPKLLIQFQNNGVVDDSQLPKDRFSAERLKGVDSTLKIQPAKLEDSAVYLCASSLGTSGRPQETQYFGPGTRLLVL.

The chain recombines TRBV11-2 with TRBJ2-7; no firm D call. V was trimmed by 1 base and J by 0 bases, leaving 16 bases between them. Germline CDR1 reads SGHAT; CDR2 reads FQNNGV. This CDR3 has 17 residues. This chain's CDR3 is CASSLVYRPRSSYEQYF. In DNA, the CDR3 is TGTGCCAGCAGCTTAGTCTATAGACCGAGGAGCTCCTACGAGCAGTACTTC.